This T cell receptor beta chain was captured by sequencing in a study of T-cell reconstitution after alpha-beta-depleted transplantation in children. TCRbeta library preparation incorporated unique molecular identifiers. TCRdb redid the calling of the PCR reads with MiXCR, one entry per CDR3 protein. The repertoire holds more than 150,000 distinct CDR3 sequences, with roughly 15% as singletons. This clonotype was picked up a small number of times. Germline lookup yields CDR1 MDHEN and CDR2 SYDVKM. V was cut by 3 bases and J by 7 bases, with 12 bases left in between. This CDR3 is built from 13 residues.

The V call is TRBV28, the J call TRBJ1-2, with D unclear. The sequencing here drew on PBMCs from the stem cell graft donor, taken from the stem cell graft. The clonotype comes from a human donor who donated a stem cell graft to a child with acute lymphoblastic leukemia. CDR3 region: CASSFLAGGGYTF. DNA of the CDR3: TGTGCCAGCAGTTTTCTGGCAGGAGGTGGCTACACCTTC.